Listed below are T cell receptor beta chains from one sample, sequenced in a study of CD8 T cells in Susac syndrome. MiXCR was run by TCRdb on the immunoSEQ multiplex PCR reads, yielding one entry per CDR3 protein. The sample consists of roughly 200,000 distinct CDR3 sequences, 85% to 95% of them appearing once. The specimen was CD4+ T cells from PBMCs. The receptors were gathered from a human donor with multiple sclerosis. Each CDR3 is given with its conserved first and last residue. D genes are given only for firm matches. For some rows the clone size is stated as once, few or many, or as a class when expanded; others skip it.

v_gene,abundance,len,j_gene,d_gene,CDR3nt,CDR3aa
TRBV28,once,15,TRBJ2-3,TRBD2,TGTGCCAGCACCCCTAGCGGGGGGAGCACAGATACGCAGTATTTT,CASTPSGGSTDTQYF
TRBV20-1,NA,12,TRBJ2-7,TRBD1,TGCAGTGCACAACAGGGGGCCCACGAGCAGTACTTC,CSAQQGAHEQYF
TRBV9,NA,14,TRBJ1-2,TRBD1,TGTGCCAGCAGCGTTTCGGGACAGAACTATGGCTACACCTTC,CASSVSGQNYGYTF
TRBV25-1,NA,11,TRBJ2-5,NA,TGTGCCAGCGAACGTAGCGAGACCCAGTACTTC,CASERSETQYF
TRBV27,NA,14,TRBJ2-3,NA,TGTGCCAGCAGTTTTGGTAGGGTGTCAGATACGCAGTATTTT,CASSFGRVSDTQYF
TRBV7-9,once,18,TRBJ1-5,NA,TGTGCCAGCAGCTTAGCTTTAACCGCCGTAAATGACAATCAGCCCCAGCATTTT,CASSLALTAVNDNQPQHF
TRBV7-9,NA,17,TRBJ1-5,TRBD1,TGTGCCAGCAGCTTAGAACATAACAGGGGCCGAGATCAGCCCCAGCATTTT,CASSLEHNRGRDQPQHF
TRBV29-1,NA,14,TRBJ2-3,NA,TGCAGCGTTGACGGGGGTCAGCCCACAGATACGCAGTATTTT,CSVDGGQPTDTQYF
TRBV29-1,NA,11,TRBJ1-2,NA,TGCAGCGTTGAGAGGGGCCCTGGCTACACCTTC,CSVERGPGYTF
TRBV4-2,NA,18,TRBJ1-6,NA,TGTGCCAGCAGCCAAGATTCGCAGGTCCGGGGGTATAATTCACCCCTCCACTTT,CASSQDSQVRGYNSPLHF
TRBV29-1,NA,14,TRBJ2-7,NA,TGCAGCGTTGATGAGTCAGGGAGTTCCTACGAGCAGTACTTC,CSVDESGSSYEQYF
TRBV27,NA,15,TRBJ2-1,NA,TGTGCCAGCAGCCTACGGACGGAGTCCTACAATGAGCAGTTCTTC,CASSLRTESYNEQFF
TRBV7-7,NA,16,TRBJ2-1,NA,TGTGCTAGCAGCCCCAGGACTGGCAGCTCCTACAATGAGCAGTTCTTC,CASSPRTGSSYNEQFF
TRBV6-5,NA,17,TRBJ2-7,TRBD1,TGTGCCAGCAGTTACGCACGAGCGACAGGGGACTCCTACGAGCAGTACTTC,CASSYARATGDSYEQYF
TRBV2,NA,18,TRBJ2-4,NA,TGTGCCAGCAGTGTTCCAAGGACAGAGATTCTAGCCAAAAACATTCAGTACTTC,CASSVPRTEILAKNIQYF
TRBV7-7,once,13,TRBJ2-3,NA,TGTGCTAGCAGCTCAAGGAACACAGATACGCAGTATTTT,CASSSRNTDTQYF
TRBV15,NA,14,TRBJ2-3,NA,TGTGCCACCGCTGGGGGCCGGAGCACAGATACGCAGTATTTT,CATAGGRSTDTQYF
TRBV29-1,NA,11,TRBJ2-7,NA,TGCAGCGTTGTAATGGCGTACGAGCAGTACTTC,CSVVMAYEQYF
TRBV20-1,NA,16,TRBJ1-6,NA,TGCAGTGCTAGAGATGGAACGAGGGCTGGGGATTCACCCCTCCACTTT,CSARDGTRAGDSPLHF
TRBV5-1,NA,16,TRBJ2-1,NA,TGCGCCAGCAGCTCGACCGACAGGAGCTCCTACAATGAGCAGTTCTTC,CASSSTDRSSYNEQFF
TRBV3-1,NA,15,TRBJ2-5,TRBD1,TGTGCCAGCAGCCAAGACGGGTCGACAGGGAGGACCCAGTACTTC,CASSQDGSTGRTQYF
TRBV12-5,once,16,TRBJ1-2,TRBD1,TGTGCTAGTGGTTTGACGAGGACAGGGGTTATCTATGGCTACACCTTC,CASGLTRTGVIYGYTF
TRBV2,NA,12,TRBJ1-5,NA,TGTGCCAGCAGTGACTTAGGGATACCCCAGCATTTT,CASSDLGIPQHF
TRBV30,NA,15,TRBJ2-4,NA,TGTGCCTGGAGTGTACTGAAGGAGGGCAAAAACATTCAGTACTTC,CAWSVLKEGKNIQYF
TRBV7-2,few,16,TRBJ2-1,TRBD2,TGTGCCAGCAGCACCCCGACTAGCGGAGACGCCAATGAGCAGTTCTTC,CASSTPTSGDANEQFF
TRBV19,NA,18,TRBJ1-6,NA,TGTGCCAGTAGTCTCCACTTACATCCGAGCTCCTATAATTCACCCCTCCACTTT,CASSLHLHPSSYNSPLHF
TRBV28,NA,13,TRBJ1-2,NA,TGTGCCAGCAGTTTTTTGATCTTCAATGGCTACACCTTC,CASSFLIFNGYTF
TRBV3-1,NA,15,TRBJ2-7,TRBD1,TGTGCCAGCAGCCAAACGGGGGACAGGGGGGTCGAGCAGTACTTC,CASSQTGDRGVEQYF
TRBV2,NA,14,TRBJ1-1,NA,TGTGCCAGCAGTGGGACAGTCCAGAACACTGAAGCTTTCTTT,CASSGTVQNTEAFF
TRBV20-1,once,14,TRBJ2-5,TRBD2,TGCAGTGCCTTAGCGGGGGTAATCCAAGAGACCCAGTACTTC,CSALAGVIQETQYF
TRBV20-1,NA,14,TRBJ2-1,NA,TGCAGTGCTAGGGGCCCTATTGTCACCAATGAGCAGTTCTTC,CSARGPIVTNEQFF
TRBV6-1,NA,17,TRBJ2-3,TRBD1,TGTGCCAGCAGTGAAGTCACCGGGACAGGGGTCGGGTATACGCAGTATTTT,CASSEVTGTGVGYTQYF
TRBV7-9,once,11,TRBJ2-1,NA,TGTGCCAGCAGCTTAGTCCCTGAGCAGTTCTTC,CASSLVPEQFF
TRBV20-1,NA,15,TRBJ2-1,TRBD2,TGCAGTGCTAGGGCCGGGACTAGCTCCTACAATGAGCAGTTCTTC,CSARAGTSSYNEQFF
TRBV24-1,NA,12,TRBJ2-1,NA,TGTGCCACCGAAGAGCGGGTAGGGGAGCAGTTCTTC,CATEERVGEQFF
TRBV3-1,NA,12,TRBJ1-5,NA,TGTGCCAGCAGCCCCCAGGGAGGGCCCCAGCATTTT,CASSPQGGPQHF
TRBV3-1,once,13,TRBJ2-6,NA,TGTGCCAGCAGCCAAGCCGGGGCCAACGTCCTGACTTTC,CASSQAGANVLTF
TRBV12-3/TRBV12-4,NA,12,TRBJ1-2,NA,TGTGCCAGCAGTTTAGCAAGGGGTGGCTACACCTTC,CASSLARGGYTF
TRBV29-1,NA,13,TRBJ2-3,TRBD2,TGCAGCGTTGTACTAGCGGGGGAATATACGCAGTATTTT,CSVVLAGEYTQYF
TRBV29-1,NA,11,TRBJ1-4,NA,TGCAGCGTTGTGGAACATGAAAAACTGTTTTTT,CSVVEHEKLFF
TRBV6-5,NA,12,TRBJ1-6,NA,TGTGCCAGCAGTTACTCAGACTCACCCCTCCACTTT,CASSYSDSPLHF
TRBV10-2,NA,15,TRBJ2-5,TRBD2,TGCGCCAGCAGCAGTGGGAGCGGGGGGGGGAAGACCCAGTACTTC,CASSSGSGGGKTQYF
TRBV5-6,NA,14,TRBJ2-1,NA,TGTGCCAGCAGCCCCCTTGGACAGTTGGATGAGCAGTTCTTC,CASSPLGQLDEQFF
TRBV20-1,once,11,TRBJ1-2,NA,TGCAGTGCTATTCGCCTGGCTAGCTACACCTTC,CSAIRLASYTF
TRBV29-1,few,14,TRBJ2-7,TRBD2,TGCAGCGTTGAAGTGATCAGCGGGGGGGCCGAGCAGTACTTC,CSVEVISGGAEQYF
TRBV3-1,NA,16,TRBJ1-1,NA,TGTGCCAGCAGCCAAGCCTGGGGATTAACGAACACTGAAGCTTTCTTT,CASSQAWGLTNTEAFF
TRBV11-3,once,13,TRBJ2-3,NA,TGTGCCAGCAGCTTAGATAGCCGTGATACGCAGTATTTT,CASSLDSRDTQYF
TRBV4-1,NA,13,TRBJ2-1,TRBD1,TGCGCCAGCAGCCTCTCGACAGGGGATGAGCAGTTCTTC,CASSLSTGDEQFF
TRBV18,NA,14,TRBJ1-2,NA,TGTGCCAGCTCCCCCGATGGAGCTAACTATGGCTACACCTTC,CASSPDGANYGYTF
TRBV19,NA,14,TRBJ1-1,NA,TGTGCCAGTAGTATACCGGGGACTAACACTGAAGCTTTCTTT,CASSIPGTNTEAFF
TRBV3-1,few,13,TRBJ1-1,NA,TGTGCCAGCTCACCAGGGCTGAACACTGAAGCTTTCTTT,CASSPGLNTEAFF
TRBV2,NA,17,TRBJ1-4,NA,TGTGCCAGCAGTGAACGGGAGGGAAAATTTTCAAGAGAAAAACTGTTTTTT,CASSEREGKFSREKLFF
TRBV20-1,NA,14,TRBJ2-3,NA,TGCAGTGCTAGAGATCCTACCAGGCCGGATACGCAGTATTTT,CSARDPTRPDTQYF
TRBV29-1,NA,13,TRBJ1-1,TRBD1,TGCAGCGTTGAGGGGACAGGGGGCACTGAAGCTTTCTTT,CSVEGTGGTEAFF
TRBV7-9,NA,18,TRBJ2-1,TRBD2,TGTGCCAGCAGCCAAACTCGGGGGTTTGGACTAGACTACAATGAGCAGTTCTTC,CASSQTRGFGLDYNEQFF
TRBV20-1,once,12,TRBJ2-3,NA,TGCAGTGCTAGATCGGACCCGAAGGGGCAGTATTTT,CSARSDPKGQYF
TRBV12-3/TRBV12-4,NA,15,TRBJ1-1,NA,TGTGCCAGCAGTCCCCGGACCTTCTTGAACACTGAAGCTTTCTTT,CASSPRTFLNTEAFF